A selection of T cell receptor beta chains follows, all from one sample in a study of CD8+CD57+ T cells in acquired aplastic anemia. TCRdb reprocessed the reads with MiXCR, giving one entry per CDR3 protein. The sample carries 250,000 to 350,000 distinct CDR3 sequences, approximately 57% recorded once. Sequenced sample: sorted CD4+, CD8+, or CD8+CD57+ T cells (not recorded which) from PBMCs. These receptors originate from a human donor with severe aplastic anemia or a healthy control (not recorded which). Each CDR3 is given with its conserved first and last residue. The D gene is left open where the match is weak. Where a row states a size, it is once, few, many or the class of an expanded clone; other rows omit it.

cdr3_length,j_call,v_call,clone_size,d_call,cdr3_nt,cdr3_aa
16,TRBJ2-2,TRBV9,-,-,TGTGCCAGCAGCCCCCGCCTCTCGACAGCCACCGGGGAGCTGTTTTTT,CASSPRLSTATGELFF
13,TRBJ2-1,TRBV20-1,-,-,TGCAGTGCTGATCCTGGGGGTTACAATGAGCAGTTCTTC,CSADPGGYNEQFF
17,TRBJ2-5,TRBV20-1,many,TRBD2,TGCAGTGCTAGGGATTCCGGGAGCGGGGTCCTCCAAGAGACCCAGTACTTC,CSARDSGSGVLQETQYF
15,TRBJ2-7,TRBV9,-,TRBD2,TGTGCCGGCAGCGATAGCGGGGGGGCCCTGGACGAGCAGTACTTC,CAGSDSGGALDEQYF
13,TRBJ2-7,TRBV20-1,many,-,TGCAGTGCTTTCCGGGACATCTCCTACGAGCAGTACTTC,CSAFRDISYEQYF
13,TRBJ1-5,TRBV6-5,many,-,TGTGCCAGCAGGGACCATCCGGATCAGCCCCAGCATTTT,CASRDHPDQPQHF
14,TRBJ1-4,TRBV2,-,-,TGTGCCAGCACCCGGACAGTTCTCAATGAAAAACTGTTTTTT,CASTRTVLNEKLFF
13,TRBJ1-1,TRBV20-1,many,-,TGCAGTGCCACAACAGGAGGGAACACTGAAGCTTTCTTT,CSATTGGNTEAFF
14,TRBJ1-1,TRBV4-2,-,-,TGTGCCAGCAGCCAAGACGGGGGTTACTCTGAAGCTTTCTTT,CASSQDGGYSEAFF
15,TRBJ2-7,TRBV7-9,-,TRBD2,TGTGCCAGCTCTTTCTTTAGCGGGAATCAGTACGAGCAGTACTTC,CASSFFSGNQYEQYF
13,TRBJ2-7,TRBV25-1,once,-,TGTGCCAGCACTCAGACCGGGTCCTACGAGCAGTACTTC,CASTQTGSYEQYF
12,TRBJ2-1,TRBV12-3/TRBV12-4,many,-,TGTGCCAGCAGTTTATTTGGCAATGAGCAGTTCTTC,CASSLFGNEQFF
16,TRBJ2-7,TRBV12-5,-,TRBD2,TGTGCTAGTGGTTTAATTATAGCGGGAACGGAGGACGAGCAGTACTTC,CASGLIIAGTEDEQYF
14,TRBJ2-2,TRBV25-1,many,-,TGTGCCAGCAGTGATCGGTACCCCACCGGGGAGCTGTTTTTT,CASSDRYPTGELFF
16,TRBJ2-7,TRBV7-3,-,TRBD2,TGTGCCAGCAGCTCTTACCCGACTAGCGCTACCTACGAGCAGTACTTC,CASSSYPTSATYEQYF
11,TRBJ2-7,TRBV6-2/TRBV6-3,-,-,TGTGCCAGCAGTTGGGGTTTCAAGCAGTACTTC,CASSWGFKQYF
14,TRBJ1-6,TRBV5-6,-,-,TGTGCCAGCAGCTTGGTGGGGACTGGGGCACCCCTCCACTTT,CASSLVGTGAPLHF
15,TRBJ2-7,TRBV5-1,-,-,TGTGCCAGCAGCGTAGAAGGAGGAGGGATTGGGGAGCAGTACTTC,CASSVEGGGIGEQYF
14,TRBJ1-6,TRBV28,many,-,TGTGCCAGCAGTTTGACAGCGCCGAATTCACCCCTCCACTTT,CASSLTAPNSPLHF
15,TRBJ2-3,TRBV14,once,TRBD2,TGTGCCAGCAGCCAGGGACTAGCGGGAGTAAATACGCAGTATTTT,CASSQGLAGVNTQYF
13,TRBJ1-2,TRBV9,-,TRBD1,TGTGCCAGCAGCGTAGCCACAGGGGACGGCTACACCTTC,CASSVATGDGYTF
15,TRBJ2-7,TRBV5-1,-,-,TGCGCCAGCAGCTTGGTGTCGGGGAGCTCCTACGAGCAGTACTTC,CASSLVSGSSYEQYF
16,TRBJ2-5,TRBV20-1,-,TRBD2,TGCAGTGCTAGGAAATTAGCGGGAGATCTCTCAGAGACCCAGTACTTC,CSARKLAGDLSETQYF
16,TRBJ1-2,TRBV7-9,-,TRBD1,TGTGCCAGCAGCACCCAGCCGGGACAGGGGGACTATGGCTACACCTTC,CASSTQPGQGDYGYTF
13,TRBJ1-2,TRBV10-1,-,TRBD1,TGTGCCAGCGCCCACAGGGGGCAAAATGGCTACACCTTC,CASAHRGQNGYTF
15,TRBJ2-3,TRBV7-6,few,-,TGTGCCAGCAGCTTAGGACCGGGGCGAGGGGATACGCAGTATTTT,CASSLGPGRGDTQYF
17,TRBJ2-2,TRBV10-3,-,TRBD2,TGTGCCATCAGTGAGATGGAGAGCGGGGCGAACACCGGGGAGCTGTTTTTT,CAISEMESGANTGELFF
15,TRBJ1-6,TRBV10-3,-,TRBD1,TGTGCCATCAGAGGAGATGGGACAGCTAATTCACCCCTCCACTTT,CAIRGDGTANSPLHF
15,TRBJ2-1,TRBV19,few,-,TGTGCCAGTAGTATTTTTGCGGGGAACTACAATGAGCAGTTCTTC,CASSIFAGNYNEQFF
14,TRBJ1-4,TRBV6-6,-,-,TGTGCCAGCACCTCCGGGCAGATGGATGAAAAACTGTTTTTT,CASTSGQMDEKLFF
13,TRBJ2-7,TRBV7-3,-,TRBD2,TGTGCCAGCAGCGACGGGGGGGTTAACGAGCAGTACTTC,CASSDGGVNEQYF
15,TRBJ2-1,TRBV7-2,-,TRBD2,TGTGCCAGCAGCCCGTGGTTGCGGGGGGGCAATGAGCAGTTCTTC,CASSPWLRGGNEQFF
14,TRBJ2-5,TRBV12-3/TRBV12-4,-,-,TGTGCCAGCAGCCCGCTCCGGGACTGGGGTACCCAGTACTTC,CASSPLRDWGTQYF
13,TRBJ1-6,TRBV29-1,-,-,TGCAGCGTTTTGGAGGGGAGCAATTCACCCCTCCACTTT,CSVLEGSNSPLHF
13,TRBJ2-7,TRBV2,-,-,TGTGCCACCCAGGGGGGCGCCGGGGACGAGCAGTACTTC,CATQGGAGDEQYF
14,TRBJ1-2,TRBV7-9,-,TRBD1,TGTGCCAGCAGGGATTGGGGACAGGTCTATGGCTACACCTTC,CASRDWGQVYGYTF
12,TRBJ1-6,TRBV7-2,few,-,TGTGCCAGCAGCCCCATGATCGGACCCCTCCACTTT,CASSPMIGPLHF
13,TRBJ2-7,TRBV2,-,-,TGTGCCAGCAGATGGACTCCGGACCACGAGCAGTACTTC,CASRWTPDHEQYF
14,TRBJ2-3,TRBV10-1,-,TRBD1,TGCGCCAGCAGTGAGACCTTACCGGGACAGGCGCAGTATTTT,CASSETLPGQAQYF
13,TRBJ2-7,TRBV7-2,few,-,TGTGCCAGCAGCCCCGGGATCCCCTACGAGCAGTACTTC,CASSPGIPYEQYF
16,TRBJ1-4,TRBV4-3,-,-,TGCGCCAGCAGCCAAGATCTTCGACGGGGCAATGAAAAACTGTTTTTT,CASSQDLRRGNEKLFF
11,TRBJ1-2,TRBV29-1,few,-,TGCAGCGTCCTTAGGACAAGCGGCTACACCTTC,CSVLRTSGYTF
15,TRBJ1-4,TRBV7-2,-,-,TGTGCCAGCAGCTTGCCCCAGGCAACTAATGAAAAACTGTTTTTT,CASSLPQATNEKLFF
15,TRBJ1-2,TRBV2,-,-,TGTGCCAGCAGTGATGATTGGCTGGACCGGGAAGGCTACACCTTC,CASSDDWLDREGYTF
14,TRBJ1-6,TRBV29-1,many,-,TGCAGCGCTCGGGAGGGCGGGGGAAATTCACCCCTCCACTTT,CSAREGGGNSPLHF
14,TRBJ1-6,TRBV3-1,many,-,TGTGCCAGCAGCCAAGCGAGGGGAGGGTCACCCCTCCACTTT,CASSQARGGSPLHF
12,TRBJ1-5,TRBV2,many,-,TGTGCCAGCAGTTCGTCGTTGCAGCCCCAGCATTTT,CASSSSLQPQHF
15,TRBJ2-5,TRBV15,-,-,TGTGCCACCAGCAGTGTCGCATTGGTCGGAGAGACCCAGTACTTC,CATSSVALVGETQYF
14,TRBJ1-4,TRBV7-8,many,-,TGTGCCAGCAGCCCCGGACAGTTGAGGGAAAAACTGTTTTTT,CASSPGQLREKLFF
14,TRBJ2-1,TRBV5-5,-,-,TGTGCCAGCAACCACGGGGGGACAACCTACGAGCAGTTCTTC,CASNHGGTTYEQFF
15,TRBJ2-7,TRBV2,-,TRBD1,TGTGCCAGCAGCCACAGGGGTCCTTTAGGCTACGAGCAGTACTTC,CASSHRGPLGYEQYF
12,TRBJ1-5,TRBV19,-,-,TGTGCCAGTAGGTCGGGACTTCAGCCCCAGCATTTT,CASRSGLQPQHF
10,TRBJ2-1,TRBV10-3,-,-,TGTGCCATCGGCGGCAATGAGCAGTTCTTC,CAIGGNEQFF
16,TRBJ1-1,TRBV2,-,TRBD1,TGTGCCAGCAGACCCTCCCCGACCCCGGACAGGTCGGAAGCTTTCTTT,CASRPSPTPDRSEAFF
15,TRBJ1-2,TRBV2,-,TRBD1,TGTGCCAGCAGTACCTGGGGACAGGGAAGCTATGGCTACACCTTC,CASSTWGQGSYGYTF
12,TRBJ1-1,TRBV28,many,-,TGTGCCAGCAGTTTAACGCAAGGGGAAGCTTTCTTT,CASSLTQGEAFF
14,TRBJ2-7,TRBV7-9,-,TRBD1,TGTGCTAGCAGCTTCTCCGCACAGGGGGACGAGCAGTACTTC,CASSFSAQGDEQYF
16,TRBJ2-3,TRBV6-4,-,TRBD2,TGTGCCAGCAGTCTCCAATCCAGCGGGGGGGGCGATACGCAGTATTTT,CASSLQSSGGGDTQYF
12,TRBJ2-7,TRBV20-1,-,TRBD1,TGCAGTGCCGACGGACAGGGGTACGAGCAGTACTTC,CSADGQGYEQYF